The 22 T cell receptor beta chains given below trace back to one sample, sequenced in a study of read filtering for tumor transcriptome and immune sequencing. This library used roughly 400 ng RNA and molecular barcoded adaptors spanning alpha/delta and beta/gamma chains. TCRdb reprocessed the reads via MiXCR and lists one record per CDR3 protein. The repertoire includes 35,000 to 50,000 distinct CDR3 sequences, approximately 12% of them detected once, and around 35% sits in the top ten. Input material: a population of CD138-negative cells sorted from bone marrow. These receptors all stem from a donor aged 40 or older with multiple myeloma.

The table lists this clonotype with many counts. The chain couples TRBV29-1 to TRBJ2-7; D may be TRBD2 (6 bases). The CDR3 loop spans 13 amino acids. Germline V CDR1 and CDR2: SQVTM, ANQGSEA. The V end was cut by 3 bases, the J end by 6 bases, with 15 bases between. The chain's CDR3 is CSVDPGTGFEQYF. In nucleotides, the CDR3 is TGCAGCGTTGATCCCGGGACTGGGTTCGAGCAGTACTTC.

This clonotype showed up many times. The rearrangement links TRBV12-3 or TRBV12-4 to TRBJ1-5; 7 bases agree with TRBD1. The CDR3 consists of 13 residues. The ends lost 6 bases at V and 5 bases at J; junction bases unmatched: 4. The DNA for the CDR3 is TGTGCCAGCAGAGGGACAGCAGATCAGCCCCAGCATTTT. Protein: CASRGTADQPQHF.

This clonotype has a count of ten or more. The CDR3 loop reads CASSQRTSGLADTQYF. The CDR3 nucleotides read TGTGCCAGCAGCCAGCGGACTAGCGGTCTTGCAGATACGCAGTATTTT. The rearrangement uses TRBV11-2 and TRBJ2-3; the match to TRBD2 covers 10 bases. After removal of 5 bases from V and 4 bases from J, the junction contained 9 bases not matched to a gene. The CDR3 consists of 16 residues. Germline V gene lookup returns CDR1 SGHAT and CDR2 FQNNGV.

As for this clonotype: A clone one base away is much larger, so this may be a read error. The rearrangement links TRBV20-1 to TRBJ2-1, with D possibly TRBD1 on 6 matching bases. The V gene's germline CDR1 is DFQATT and CDR2 SNEGSKA (reference sequence). V shed 5 bases and J shed 3 bases, with 11 bases lying between them. This CDR3 is 13 amino acids long. The CDR3 loop reads CSAHRQVYNEQFF. Written as DNA, the CDR3 is TGCAGTGCTCACCGACAGGTCTACAATGAGCAGTTCTTC.

This clonotype was found a few times. In DNA form, the CDR3 reads TGTGCCAGCAGCTTAGCGGGACGGGAGCGGTTTTTCTCAGATACGCAGTATTTT. Its translation is CASSLAGRERFFSDTQYF. The chain recombines TRBV7-2 with TRBJ2-3, with D possibly being TRBD2 (6 bases). The CDR3 is 18 residues long. The germline CDR1 and CDR2 sequences are SGHTA and FQGNSA. The germline V and J ends were trimmed by 0 bases and 4 bases, with 20 bases remaining between them.

This clonotype has at least ten counts. This CDR3 reads CSAPRQGANTEAFF. CDR3 in DNA: TGCAGTGCTCCCCGACAGGGGGCAAACACTGAAGCTTTCTTT. This sequence joins TRBV20-1 and TRBJ1-1, with 10 bases lining up with TRBD1. CDR1 is DFQATT and CDR2 is SNEGSKA in the germline V gene (reference sequence). After removal of 5 bases from V and 2 bases from J, the junction contained 5 bases not matched to a gene. The CDR3 consists of 14 residues.

This clonotype was counted many times. The J gene is TRBJ2-4, the V gene TRBV12-3 or TRBV12-4; tentative D call: TRBD1 (6 bases). The CDR3 length is 16 residues. V was cut by 11 bases and J by 3 bases, with 23 bases left in between. Written as DNA, the CDR3 is TGTGCCTGGCGTAGGCAGGGGAGAAGGGTCAAAAACATTCAGTACTTC. Translation: CAWRRQGRRVKNIQYF.

Concerning this clonotype itself: Compared with germline, one end of the junction differs, possibly owing to a read error. The chain links TRBV5-4 to TRBJ2-5, with D possibly TRBD2 on 6 matching bases. This CDR3 is built from 14 residues. Germline V lookup: CDR1 SGHNT, CDR2 YYREEE (reference sequence). CDR3 sequence reads: CASSLFRDSAARSF. The CDR3 region has the DNA TGTGCCAGCAGCTTGTTCCGGGACTCAGCCGCACGTTCCTTC.

Only one count was recorded for this clonotype. Relative to the germline gene, one junction end is altered; a read error may explain this. The rearrangement joins TRBV20-1 to TRBJ2-5; a possible D gene is TRBD2 (5 bases). The CDR3 is 14 amino acids. The germline V gene has CDR1 DFQATT and CDR2 SNEGSKA (reference sequence). The chain's CDR3 is CNARRLRRGETQYF. The CDR3 nucleotides are TGCAATGCTAGGCGACTGCGTCGGGGAGAGACCCAGTACTTC.

In the case of this clonotype: A read error may be the cause here, since a much bigger clone is one base away. The chain carries TRBV29-1 and TRBJ2-7; maybe TRBD2 (5 bases). The CDR3 runs to 12 residues. The germline V gene has CDR1 SQVTM and CDR2 ANQGSEA. The CDR3: CSARGNSYEPYF. CDR3 nucleotides: TGCAGCGCCCGGGGAAACTCCTACGAGCCGTACTTC.

This clonotype was counted ten times or more. The V and J genes are TRBV20-1 and TRBJ2-3, with D unclear. V lost 5 bases to trimming and J lost 5 bases, with 20 bases between them. The CDR3 contains 15 residues. Germline CDR1 DFQATT, CDR2 SNEGSKA (reference sequence). The CDR3 region has the DNA TGCAGTGCTTATATAAGCCAGGTCGGCCAAGATACGCAGTATTTT. Amino acids: CSAYISQVGQDTQYF.

The sample holds many counts of this clonotype. The chain employs TRBV3-1 and TRBJ2-1, with D unresolved. V lost 0 bases, J lost 8 bases, and 8 bases lay in between. Germline loops: CDR1 LGHDT, CDR2 YNNKEL (reference sequence). The CDR3 loop spans 13 amino acids. The CDR3: CASSQDRVDEQFF. DNA of the CDR3: TGTGCCAGCAGCCAAGATAGGGTCGATGAGCAGTTCTTC.

This clonotype is termed medium-sized. The gene calls are TRBV7-6 and TRBJ2-1; D possibly corresponds to TRBD1 (5 bases). Germline CDR1 and CDR2: SGHVS and FNYEAQ. Trimming stripped 3 bases from V and 2 bases from J, with 5 bases between. This CDR3 region has 13 residues. CDR3 sequence reads: CASSLDTYNEQFF. The CDR3 region has the DNA TGTGCCAGCAGCTTGGACACCTACAATGAGCAGTTCTTC.

This clonotype was detected ten times or more. This sequence joins TRBV20-1 and TRBJ2-1; 14 bases align to TRBD2. The CDR3 totals 16 residues. V dropped 1 base and J dropped 10; count of bases not matched to a gene: 9. Germline V CDR1 and CDR2: DFQATT, SNEGSKA (reference sequence). The CDR3 DNA reads as TGCAGTGCTAGAGCCTCCGGACTAGCGGGGGGCAACGAGCAGTTCTTC. This encodes CSARASGLAGGNEQFF.

This clonotype is termed medium-sized (0.01 to 0.1%). This chain links TRBV4-1 with TRBJ2-1, with D perhaps TRBD1 (6 bases). The CDR3 consists of 15 residues. Germline V gene data show CDR1 as MGHRA and CDR2 as YSYEKL. V was cut by 4 bases and J by 9 bases, with 19 bases left in between. CDR3: CASSPGTAGDGEQFF. The CDR3 DNA reads TGCGCCAGCAGCCCTGGGACGGCAGGGGATGGTGAGCAGTTCTTC.

There are a few counts of this clonotype. J is TRBJ2-7 and V is TRBV25-1; TRBD2 aligns across 10 bases. CDR1 MGHDK and CDR2 SYGVNS come from the germline V gene. V shed 7 bases and J 11 bases; nucleotides not matched to a gene: 14. This CDR3 has 14 amino acids. The CDR3 DNA follows: TGTGCCAGCACCGATAGCGGGGGGACCCCTAAGGAGTACTTC. Its protein product is CASTDSGGTPKEYF.

Turning to this clonotype: Possible read error: a much larger clone is one base away. The CDR3 carries no conserved terminal phenylalanine or tryptophan, so it likely arises from a read error. The chain combines TRBV7-8 with TRBJ2-2; D is perhaps TRBD1 (5 bases). This CDR3 has 13 residues. Germline V lookup: CDR1 SGHVS, CDR2 FQNEAQ. The ends were cut back, 5 bases at V and 4 bases at J, with 8 bases in the middle. DNA of the CDR3: TGTGCCAGCAGCCAGGGCCCCACCGGGGAGCTGTTTTCT. Protein sequence: CASSQGPTGELFS.

This clonotype has a count of ten or more. The chain links TRBV20-1 to TRBJ2-1; TRBD2 aligns across 14 bases. The V segment lost 0 bases and the J segment 8 bases; nucleotides outside the gene matches: 3. The CDR3 length is 15 residues. Germline lookup yields CDR1 DFQATT and CDR2 SNEGSKA (reference sequence). For the CDR3, the DNA is TGCAGTGCTAGAGACGGGACTAGCGGGGGTGATGAGCAGTTCTTC. It yields the protein CSARDGTSGGDEQFF.

This clonotype has only a few counts. This chain connects TRBV19 to TRBJ2-1, with TRBD2 matching 8 bases. Germline loops: CDR1 LNHDA, CDR2 SQIVND (reference sequence). This CDR3 region has 18 residues. V was clipped by 6 bases and J by 0 bases; unmatched bases: 13. The CDR3 is CASRPGSGGSISYNEQFF. The CDR3 DNA sequence: TGTGCCAGTAGGCCCGGGAGCGGGGGATCTATCTCCTACAATGAGCAGTTCTTC.

This clonotype was counted ten times or more. The chain is built from TRBV20-1 and TRBJ2-3; either TRBD1 or TRBD2 may supply D (5 bases each). This CDR3 comprises 14 residues. Germline assignment: CDR1 DFQATT and CDR2 SNEGSKA (reference sequence). The CDR3 DNA reads as TGCGGGATTCAGCCGGGACCTCTAATAGATACGCAGTATTTT. Its translation: CGIQPGPLIDTQYF.

This clonotype was observed at least ten times. The chain joins TRBV11-3 to TRBJ1-1; no definite D call. The germline V gene has CDR1 SGHNT and CDR2 YENEEA. V shed 4 bases and J shed 4 bases, with 10 bases lying between them. This CDR3 is built from 13 residues. The CDR3 spells CASSSEPGTEAFF. The CDR3 DNA follows: TGTGCCAGCAGCTCCGAACCTGGCACTGAAGCTTTCTTT.

This clonotype was counted at least ten times. The rearrangement uses TRBV28 and TRBJ1-2; TRBD1 is a possible D gene (5 bases). Germline assignment: CDR1 MDHEN and CDR2 SYDVKM. Trimming shortened V by 2 bases and J by 4 bases, and 8 bases separated the two germline ends. The CDR3 contains 13 residues. The CDR3 DNA is TGTGCCAGCAGTTTAATCACAGGCTATGGCTACACCTTC. Translation: CASSLITGYGYTF.